A selection of T cell receptor beta chains follows, all from one sample in a study of T-cell reconstitution after alpha-beta-depleted transplantation in children. TCRdb re-called the PCR reads through MiXCR, storing one row per CDR3 protein. The sample carries 420,000 or so distinct CDR3 sequences, around 9.9% recorded once. Specimen: PBMCs from the stem cell graft donor, collected from the stem cell graft. Receptors were obtained from a human donor who donated a stem cell graft to a child with acute myeloid leukemia. CDR3s include the opening cysteine and the closing phenylalanine or tryptophan. The D gene is left open where the match is weak. The size entry is marked missing in some rows and otherwise reads once, few, many or a size class.

16	-	TRBV10-3	many	TRBJ2-7	TGTGCCATCAGTGAGTCGGCCCTTCACCCCGGGGACGAGCAGTACTTC	CAISESALHPGDEQYF
16	TRBD2	TRBV7-9	few	TRBJ2-1	TGTGCCAGCAGCCCACCCGTAGCGGGAGCGCGAAATGAGCAGTTCTTC	CASSPPVAGARNEQFF
12	-	TRBV20-1	few	TRBJ1-1	TGCAGTGCTAGTCCCGATAACACTGAAGCTTTCTTT	CSASPDNTEAFF
17	TRBD1	TRBV29-1	few	TRBJ2-3	TGCAGCGTTGAAGATCCCTGGGGACAGGGGGCGTCAGATACGCAGTATTTT	CSVEDPWGQGASDTQYF
13	-	TRBV12-3/TRBV12-4	few	TRBJ2-3	TGTGCCAGCAGTTGGGGAGACACAGATACGCAGTATTTT	CASSWGDTDTQYF
13	-	TRBV14	-	TRBJ1-2	TGTGCCAGCAGCCAAGATTTCCAGTATGGCTACACCTTC	CASSQDFQYGYTF
14	-	TRBV20-1	few	TRBJ2-5	TGCAGTGCCCTAGGGGGGACTTCCAAAGAGACCCAGTACTTC	CSALGGTSKETQYF
14	-	TRBV7-6	few	TRBJ2-1	TGTGCCAGCAGCTTACGGGCCCGGATCAATGAGCAGTTCTTC	CASSLRARINEQFF
12	-	TRBV20-1	many	TRBJ1-1	TGCAGTGCTAGAGTCGAGGGGTGGAGGGCTTTCTTT	CSARVEGWRAFF
16	TRBD2	TRBV20-1	few	TRBJ2-1	TGCAGTGCCGGGACGGGACTAGCGGGGGAGTACAATGAGCAGTTCTTC	CSAGTGLAGEYNEQFF
14	-	TRBV9	-	TRBJ1-2	TGTGCCAGCAGCGCACCCAACAGGCGAGATGGCTACACCTTC	CASSAPNRRDGYTF
12	-	TRBV5-4	few	TRBJ2-3	TGTGCCAGCAGCTTGAGCCGCCATACGCAGTATTTT	CASSLSRHTQYF
15	-	TRBV20-1	many	TRBJ2-7	TGCAGTGCTAGAGATGAGGGACTCCCTTCTGTAGAGCAGTACTTC	CSARDEGLPSVEQYF
16	TRBD2	TRBV20-1	-	TRBJ2-1	TGCAGTGCTAGCTCAGCGGGGGGTCGCTCCTACAATGAGCAGTTCTTC	CSASSAGGRSYNEQFF
14	TRBD2	TRBV5-4	-	TRBJ2-5	TGTGCCAGCAGTCCCGCGGGAGTCCAAGAGACCCAGTACTTC	CASSPAGVQETQYF
16	TRBD2	TRBV19	-	TRBJ2-5	TGTGCCAGTAGTATAGTGGGTAGCGGGGGGCCCAAGACCCAGTACTTC	CASSIVGSGGPKTQYF
16	-	TRBV18	-	TRBJ2-7	TGTGCCAGCTCACCACCGCTAACCAGGGGACTCTACGAGCAGTACTTC	CASSPPLTRGLYEQYF
18	TRBD1	TRBV5-6	-	TRBJ2-1	TGTGCCAGCAGGTCTTGGGGCTCCGGGACAGGGCCCTACAATGAGCAGTTCTTC	CASRSWGSGTGPYNEQFF
15	-	TRBV5-1	-	TRBJ2-5	TGCGCCAGCAGCTTGCTGGTCGGAGGTACGGAGACCCAGTACTTC	CASSLLVGGTETQYF
11	-	TRBV29-1	few	TRBJ1-1	TGCAGCTATAAAACAGAGATTGAAGCTTTCTTT	CSYKTEIEAFF
14	-	TRBV29-1	-	TRBJ2-1	TGCAGCGTTGATGGCAGCGAGGGTTACAATGAGCAGTTCTTC	CSVDGSEGYNEQFF
15	-	TRBV20-1	-	TRBJ2-1	TGCAGTGCTAGGGACCCTGGGGGGGCGGGCAATGAGCAGTTCTTC	CSARDPGGAGNEQFF
13	-	TRBV7-2	many	TRBJ2-2	TGTGCCAGCAGTTTCCGGGACACCGGGGAGCTGTTTTTT	CASSFRDTGELFF